Detailed here is one T cell receptor beta chain. Only in-frame clones appear in the TCRdb table, and some are missing; sequencing was by immunoSEQ multiplex PCR. This sample has more than 55,000 clones; approximately 91% occur once, and the top ten carry around 1.3%. The sample originates from a study of T cell changes during pregnancy in multiple sclerosis. The TCR was taken from a female donor with multiple sclerosis, enrolled in a pregnancy study. The sample consisted of peripheral blood, taken in the second trimester of pregnancy.

CDR3 nucleotides: TGTGCCAGCAGCGCCGGGATAGGATGGCGGGAGCTGTTTTTT. Translating it yields CASSAGIGWRELFF. V gene TRBV2 combines with J gene TRBJ2-2; maybe TRBD2 (5 bases). This CDR3 comprises 14 residues. Germline CDR1 is SNHLY and CDR2 is FYNNEI. Trimming pared 6 bases from V and 9 bases from J, leaving 17 bases between.